A selection of T cell receptor beta chains follows, all from one sample in a study of glioma-infiltrating T cells. TCRdb re-called the multiplex PCR reads with MiXCR, one entry per CDR3 protein. The top ten clones hold around 20% of a sample with approximately 190,000 distinct CDR3 sequences, roughly 32% of them seen once. The sample was glioma tissue, nonneoplastic brain tissue, or PBMCs (not recorded which). The origin of the receptors is a human donor with low-grade glioma or glioblastoma, undergoing nonglioma brain surgery, or in good health (not recorded which). The CDR3 runs from the conserved cysteine through the conserved F or W.

j_call: TRBJ2-5; v_call: TRBV4-1; cdr3_aa: CASSQDNRDETQYF
j_call: TRBJ1-2; v_call: TRBV5-1; cdr3_aa: CASSLGDREWYGYTF
j_call: TRBJ2-3; v_call: TRBV5-4; cdr3_aa: CASSLSATSTDTQYF
j_call: TRBJ2-3; v_call: TRBV18; cdr3_aa: CASSPPGWTGSDTDTQYF
j_call: TRBJ1-2; v_call: TRBV28; cdr3_aa: CASSLPDTSANYGYTF
j_call: TRBJ2-7; v_call: TRBV6-1; cdr3_aa: CASSRTSGKYEQYF
j_call: TRBJ2-2; v_call: TRBV19; cdr3_aa: CASSIRSGELFF
j_call: TRBJ1-3; v_call: TRBV30; cdr3_aa: CAWGVSGNTIYF
j_call: TRBJ2-5; v_call: TRBV7-2; cdr3_aa: CASSLVGGSRETQYF
j_call: TRBJ1-5; v_call: TRBV19; cdr3_aa: CASSRTANSNQPQHF
j_call: TRBJ1-1; v_call: TRBV19; cdr3_aa: CASSIDLRFGHYNTEAFF
j_call: TRBJ2-3; v_call: TRBV2; cdr3_aa: CASSAGTGATDTQCF
j_call: TRBJ2-7; v_call: TRBV5-4; cdr3_aa: CASSLGVTAYEQYF
j_call: TRBJ2-1; v_call: TRBV14; cdr3_aa: CASSQEASGTSSYNDQFF
j_call: TRBJ2-3; v_call: TRBV6-6; cdr3_aa: CASSYSPGSGSTDTQYF
j_call: TRBJ2-7; v_call: TRBV24-1; cdr3_aa: CATSDWGTVYEQYF
j_call: TRBJ2-3; v_call: TRBV6-1; cdr3_aa: CASMGTSGYTDTQYF
j_call: TRBJ1-1; v_call: TRBV6-1; cdr3_aa: CAISPTGSAEAFF
j_call: TRBJ2-1; v_call: TRBV6-4; cdr3_aa: CASSDLAGEVSEQFF
j_call: TRBJ2-3; v_call: TRBV29-1; cdr3_aa: CSVLTGSAGDTQYF
j_call: TRBJ2-1; v_call: TRBV19; cdr3_aa: CASSTPGLANEQFF
j_call: TRBJ2-5; v_call: TRBV7-9; cdr3_aa: CASSLRGTSQETQYF
j_call: TRBJ2-1; v_call: TRBV27; cdr3_aa: CASSLNQLSYEQFF
j_call: TRBJ1-6; v_call: TRBV3-1; cdr3_aa: CASSQGAGIDSPLHF
j_call: TRBJ2-3; v_call: TRBV24-1; cdr3_aa: CATSGGPGTRNTQYF
j_call: TRBJ2-1; v_call: TRBV6-5; cdr3_aa: CASSYSYPTRDYSEQFF
j_call: TRBJ2-7; v_call: TRBV20-1; cdr3_aa: CSIPGLGFYEQYF
j_call: TRBJ2-5; v_call: TRBV5-1; cdr3_aa: CASSLAGLAGVETQYF
j_call: TRBJ2-7; v_call: TRBV29-1; cdr3_aa: CSVAGLAETGSYEQYF
j_call: TRBJ2-2; v_call: TRBV7-6; cdr3_aa: CASSRSPNTGELFF
j_call: TRBJ1-5; v_call: TRBV4-1; cdr3_aa: CASSRPGLNQPQHF
j_call: TRBJ1-1; v_call: TRBV7-2; cdr3_aa: CASSSILNTEAFF
j_call: TRBJ2-1; v_call: TRBV20-1; cdr3_aa: CSAKGPGTNYNEQFF
j_call: TRBJ2-7; v_call: TRBV20-1; cdr3_aa: CSARDDYEQYF
j_call: TRBJ2-7; v_call: TRBV11-2; cdr3_aa: CASSSGRGDRHYEQYF